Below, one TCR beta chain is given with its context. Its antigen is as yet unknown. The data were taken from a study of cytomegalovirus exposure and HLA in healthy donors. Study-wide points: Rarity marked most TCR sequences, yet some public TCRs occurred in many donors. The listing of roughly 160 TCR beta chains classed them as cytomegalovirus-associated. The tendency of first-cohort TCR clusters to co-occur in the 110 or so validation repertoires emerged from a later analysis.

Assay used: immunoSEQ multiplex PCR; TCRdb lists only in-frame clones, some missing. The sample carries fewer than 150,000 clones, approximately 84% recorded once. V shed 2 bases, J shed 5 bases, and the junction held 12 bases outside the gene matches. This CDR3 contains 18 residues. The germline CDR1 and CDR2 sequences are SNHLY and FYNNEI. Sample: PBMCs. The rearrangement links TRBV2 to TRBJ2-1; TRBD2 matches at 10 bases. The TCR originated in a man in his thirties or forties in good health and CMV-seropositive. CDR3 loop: CASSEPRIAGGRHNEQFF. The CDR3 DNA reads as TGTGCCAGCAGTGAACCGCGGATAGCGGGAGGTAGACACAATGAGCAGTTCTTC.